The T cell receptor (beta chain) described here comes from a study of shared clonotypes between healthy human individuals. Generated by immunoSEQ multiplex PCR, the TCRdb table keeps only in-frame clones and is missing some. Of 650,000 to 800,000 clones detected, about 90% appear once; the ten largest clones hold approximately 24%. The naive CD8 subset, CD45RO-negative cells positively selected for CCR7, excluded terminally differentiated effector memory CD45RA+ cells. Donors had no recently reported acute infections or vaccinations and were HIV-negative. Per the germline V gene, CDR1 is SGDLS and CDR2 is YYNGEE. V was clipped by 0 bases and J by 6 bases; unmatched bases: 3. This CDR3 has 14 amino acids.

The sequenced material came from naive CD8+ T cells sorted from blood. J is TRBJ2-3 and V is TRBV9, with TRBD2 matching over 8 bases. The receptor's source is a man aged 30 to 45 in good health. The CDR3 DNA sequence: TGTGCCAGCAGCGTAGAACTAGCGGCGGATACGCAGTATTTT. Translation: CASSVELAADTQYF.